The 3 T cell receptor beta chains presented below share a single source sample, sequenced in a study of blood T cell repertoires in COVID-19. Clones were sequenced by immunoSEQ multiplex PCR, and TCRdb holds only the in-frame ones, with some missing. The top ten hold around 2.9% of the sample, which has fewer than 150,000 clones, 65% to 90% seen once. The sequenced sample was peripheral blood. These receptors were collected from a man over 45 with acute or convalescent COVID-19.

This clone appeared once. The chain carries TRBV7-9 and TRBJ1-2, with TRBD1 as a possible D gene (5 bases). The V and J ends lost 5 bases and 5 bases respectively, with 21 bases between them. This CDR3 has 16 residues. From germline, CDR1 is SEHNR and CDR2 FQNEAQ (reference sequence). CDR3 bases: TGTGCCAGCAGCCCATCGGGAGGGACCGACGGATATGGCTACACCTTC. Translation: CASSPSGGTDGYGYTF. Complete variable domain (other parts from reference TRBV7-9 and TRBJ1-2): DTGVSQNPRHKITKRGQNVTFRCDPISEHNRLYWYRQTLGQGPEFLTYFQNEAQLEKSRLLSDRFSAERPKGSFSTLEIQRTEQGDSAMYLCASSPSGGTDGYGYTFGSGTRLTVV.

This clone occurred once. In DNA, the CDR3 is TGTGCCAGCAGCTTCGGGACAACTACTGAAGCTTTCTTT. Translation gives CASSFGTTTEAFF. This sequence joins TRBV7-6 and TRBJ1-1; a weak D match, TRBD1 (6 bases). CDR3 size: 13 residues. V lost 3 bases and J lost 5, with 10 bases in between. Germline CDR1 and CDR2: SGHVS and FNYEAQ.

Only one count was recorded for this clone. The V gene is TRBV5-6, the J gene TRBJ1-6; TRBD1 is a possible D gene (6 bases). Trimming left V 2 bases short and J 5 bases short, with 14 bases between. Germline V gene lookup returns CDR1 SGHDT and CDR2 YYEEEE. This CDR3 region has 16 residues. In DNA form, the CDR3 reads TGTGCCAGCAGCTTTTACAGCGGGGGCGATAATTCACCCCTCCACTTT. Protein sequence: CASSFYSGGDNSPLHF.